The present entry profiles one T cell receptor (beta chain) with its context. Its antigen is not identified. Participating donors were healthy, HIV-negative adults free of recent acute infections or vaccinations. Per the authors' pipeline: Quality scores were absent from the junction-only immunoSEQ sequences, so filtering differed. The method was immunoSEQ multiplex PCR; TCRdb's version includes in-frame clones alone and lacks a portion of them. V and J calls and clone size are given by that table; D and trimming were obtained from the DNA. The sample yields 2 million to 2.5 million clones, around 90% seen once. The data originate from a study of shared clonotypes between healthy human individuals. General study results and limits: In several donors, about 5% of naive CD4 clonotypes appeared in common.

Per germline, CDR1 MNHEY and CDR2 SMNVEV (reference sequence). Trimming stripped 5 bases from V and 0 bases from J, with 17 bases between. This CDR3 has 16 amino acids. The TCR originated in a man aged 18 to 35 in good health. Some clones in this sample may be carry-over from other donors' samples. The chain has TRBV27 and TRBJ2-7; D gene unclear. The sequenced material came from naive CD4+ T cells from PBMCs. Subset in this sample: CD45RA+ positively selected. DNA of the CDR3: TGTGCCAGCAGTATCGTCCGATGGGATATCTCCTACGAGCAGTACTTC. Amino acids: CASSIVRWDISYEQYF.